Detailed here is one T cell receptor (beta chain). The antigen is undetermined. CDR1 is LNHNV and CDR2 is YYDKDF in the germline V gene (reference sequence). The CDR3 runs to 20 residues. Germline trimming cut 0 bases from V and 0 bases from J; bases unmatched to any gene: 12. The beta constant-region primer was an equimolar mix of two oligonucleotides covering TRBC1 and TRBC2. Ligated cDNA was amplified by four rounds of PCR with nested alpha and beta constant-region primers and SP2. TCRdb recomputed calls from the UMI-ligation and nested PCR reads with MiXCR, one row per CDR3 protein. Of roughly 100,000 distinct CDR3 sequences listed, roughly 15% are singletons. The entry originates in a study of naive and memory T cell subsets. Whole-study results and caveats: Clonotypes are single alpha or beta chains, not paired receptors. Naive repertoires, especially CD8, held a few larger clonotypes, possibly memory cells re-expressing CD45RA. Naive and memory subsets had different power law exponents for TCR abundance.

CMV status came from CD4+ IFNgamma after overnight CMV lysate stimulation. Cells stained for CD3, CD4, CD8, CD45RA and CD27 were sorted into four subsets. The rearrangement links TRBV15 to TRBJ2-2; TRBD1 aligns across 8 bases. The sequenced material came from naive CD8+ T cells from blood. The TCR originated in a human donor in good health. Here the CDR3 DNA reads TGTGCCACCAGCAGAGATCCCAATGAGGACAGGGCAACGAACACCGGGGAGCTGTTTTTT. Translation: CATSRDPNEDRATNTGELFF.